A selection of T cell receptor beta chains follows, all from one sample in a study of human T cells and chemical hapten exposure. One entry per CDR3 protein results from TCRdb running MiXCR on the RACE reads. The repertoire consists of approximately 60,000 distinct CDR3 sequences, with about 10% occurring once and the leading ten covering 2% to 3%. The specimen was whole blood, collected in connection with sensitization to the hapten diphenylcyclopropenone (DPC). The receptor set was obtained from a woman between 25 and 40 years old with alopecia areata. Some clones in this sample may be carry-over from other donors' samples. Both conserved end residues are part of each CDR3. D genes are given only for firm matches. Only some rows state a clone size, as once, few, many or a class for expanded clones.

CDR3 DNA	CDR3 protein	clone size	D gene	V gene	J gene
TGTGCCAGTAGTCCCCTTCAAGCCCAGGGCACGGGGGAGCTGTTTTTT	CASSPLQAQGTGELFF	few	-	TRBV19	TRBJ2-2
TGCGCCAGCAGTGAGTCTTTTCAGGCTAGCGGTAACGAGCAGTACTTC	CASSESFQASGNEQYF	few	TRBD2	TRBV10-1	TRBJ2-7
TGTGCCAGCAGTGCGAGGTTTTCCTCCTACGAGCAGTACTTC	CASSARFSSYEQYF	many	-	TRBV6-5	TRBJ2-7
TGTGCCAGCTCCATTCCGTCTAGCGGCCAAGAGACCCAGTACTTC	CASSIPSSGQETQYF	many	TRBD2	TRBV6-2/TRBV6-3	TRBJ2-5
TGTGCCAGCAGCTTAAACGGCCAGAGGGCAGATACGCAGTATTTT	CASSLNGQRADTQYF	-	-	TRBV7-2	TRBJ2-3
TGTGCCAGCAGCTTTGGAGGGGGCCTTTCCACAGATACGCAGTATTTT	CASSFGGGLSTDTQYF	few	-	TRBV5-4	TRBJ2-3
TGTGCCAGCAGTCCGTCGACAGGGATTAGACCCCAGCATTTT	CASSPSTGIRPQHF	-	TRBD1	TRBV6-6	TRBJ1-5
TGTGCCAGCAGCCACGGACAGGGGCTTGGAAACACCATATATTTT	CASSHGQGLGNTIYF	-	TRBD1	TRBV5-5	TRBJ1-3
TGCGCCAGCAGCTTGGTCGCTGGCAATGAGCAGTTCTTC	CASSLVAGNEQFF	-	-	TRBV5-1	TRBJ2-1
TGTGCCAGCAGTTTAGTCGTTGAAAAACTGTTTTTT	CASSLVVEKLFF	many	-	TRBV12-3/TRBV12-4	TRBJ1-4
TGTGCCAGCAGTTCCCTTTTGGCTGAAGAGACCCAGTACTTC	CASSSLLAEETQYF	few	-	TRBV2	TRBJ2-5
TGTGCCAGCAGTTTCTCCGGGAGCTCCTACAATGAGCAGTTCTTC	CASSFSGSSYNEQFF	-	-	TRBV12-3/TRBV12-4	TRBJ2-1
TGTGCCAGCAGTCCCCAGGGGCGGTTCGAGCAGTACTTC	CASSPQGRFEQYF	-	-	TRBV6-5	TRBJ2-7
TGTGCCAGCACCATGCGAGGGGGCTTTGGCTACACCTTC	CASTMRGGFGYTF	-	TRBD1	TRBV28	TRBJ1-2
TGCAGCGTTGATGGAGACAGAATTGATAGCAATCAGCCCCAGCATTTT	CSVDGDRIDSNQPQHF	-	-	TRBV29-1	TRBJ1-5
TGTGCCACCAGTGTCCCCCCCGGACCCTACGAGCAGTACTTC	CATSVPPGPYEQYF	-	-	TRBV24-1	TRBJ2-7
TGCGCCAGCAGCTTGGTGGGGGGGCTTCAGCCCCAGCATTTT	CASSLVGGLQPQHF	few	-	TRBV5-1	TRBJ1-5
TGTGCCAGCAGCCGGACAAAGTGGTGGGCAGAGACCCAGTACTTC	CASSRTKWWAETQYF	-	-	TRBV6-5	TRBJ2-5
TGTGCCAGCAGTTTGGGATTGACAGGGGGCGGGAACACTGAAGCTTTCTTT	CASSLGLTGGGNTEAFF	-	TRBD1	TRBV28	TRBJ1-1
TGTGCCAGCAGCTTCGGGACTAGCATCCAGACCCAGTACTTC	CASSFGTSIQTQYF	many	TRBD2	TRBV7-9	TRBJ2-5
TGTGCCAGCAGTGAAGACAGGGGGGGCAATCAGCCCCAGCATTTT	CASSEDRGGNQPQHF	many	TRBD1	TRBV6-1	TRBJ1-5
TGTGCCAGCAGTGCCCAGGGGACTAACTATGGCTACACCTTC	CASSAQGTNYGYTF	few	-	TRBV28	TRBJ1-2
TGTGCCAGCAGTAAAGACAACTACAATGAGCAGTTCTTC	CASSKDNYNEQFF	-	-	TRBV6-2/TRBV6-3	TRBJ2-1
TGCGCCAGCAGCCAAACAGGGGAGAGGTACAATGAGCAGTTCTTC	CASSQTGERYNEQFF	few	TRBD1	TRBV5-1	TRBJ2-1
TGCAGCGCCTGGGCCGGGACTGAAGCTTTCTTT	CSAWAGTEAFF	-	-	TRBV29-1	TRBJ1-1
TGTGCCAGCAGCCAAGACTTGGCCCAGCCCTACGAGCAGTACTTC	CASSQDLAQPYEQYF	few	-	TRBV4-2	TRBJ2-7
TGTGCCAGCACCTTTGGAGGGGGGGCAGGGACTATGAACACTGAAGCTTTCTTT	CASTFGGGAGTMNTEAFF	-	-	TRBV5-4	TRBJ1-1
TGTGCCAGCACGGGCGGGGGAGGCAATCAGCCCCAGCATTTT	CASTGGGGNQPQHF	few	-	TRBV6-6	TRBJ1-5
TGTGCCAGCAGCCAAAGGTTAACGGGAGCGCGTCAGAACGAGCAGTACTTC	CASSQRLTGARQNEQYF	few	-	TRBV3-1	TRBJ2-7
TGTGCCAGCAGTTCTGGTGGGGCCAACGTCCTGACTTTC	CASSSGGANVLTF	many	-	TRBV12-3/TRBV12-4	TRBJ2-6
TGTGCCAGCAGCTTTGGTGGGACTAGCGGGGGCTCCTACAATGAGCAGTTCTTC	CASSFGGTSGGSYNEQFF	-	TRBD2	TRBV7-6	TRBJ2-1
TGTGCCAGCAAACAATTGGGGGGACGTTCACCCCTCCACTTT	CASKQLGGRSPLHF	many	-	TRBV6-6	TRBJ1-6
TGTGCCACCAGTGACCCTCTGGCGGGAGTAATTGGTGAGCAGTTCTTC	CATSDPLAGVIGEQFF	many	TRBD2	TRBV24-1	TRBJ2-1
TGTGCCAGCTCACGACAGTTAAACACTGAAGCTTTCTTT	CASSRQLNTEAFF	many	-	TRBV18	TRBJ1-1
TGTGCCAGCAGCTGGACAGGGTTGGACGAGCAGTACTTC	CASSWTGLDEQYF	few	TRBD1	TRBV5-4	TRBJ2-7
TGTGCCAGCAGCTCTAGCGATGACTTTTTTGGCGAGCAGTACTTC	CASSSSDDFFGEQYF	few	-	TRBV11-2	TRBJ2-7
TGCAGCGTCGGTGCGGGGGGCCGGTCCTACGAGCAGTACTTC	CSVGAGGRSYEQYF	many	TRBD2	TRBV29-1	TRBJ2-7
TGCAGTGCTTCCGGGACAGTGTCCTACGAGCAGTACTTC	CSASGTVSYEQYF	many	TRBD1	TRBV20-1	TRBJ2-7
TGTGCCAGCAGTGAGATGGGGGCCGGGACAGGCACAGATACGCAGTATTTT	CASSEMGAGTGTDTQYF	few	TRBD1	TRBV2	TRBJ2-3
TGTGCCACCAGCCCCGGACAGCTGTTATCCTACAATGAGCAGTTCTTC	CATSPGQLLSYNEQFF	-	-	TRBV24-1	TRBJ2-1
TGTGCCAGCTCACCGTTCGGAGTAATGAACACTGAAGCTTTCTTT	CASSPFGVMNTEAFF	many	-	TRBV18	TRBJ1-1
TGCGCCAGCAGCCCCCAGGGGGTTCATGAAAAACTGTTTTTT	CASSPQGVHEKLFF	-	TRBD1	TRBV4-3	TRBJ1-4
TGTGCCAGCGATGCACAGGGTTCTGGGCAAGAGACCCAGTACTTC	CASDAQGSGQETQYF	-	-	TRBV2	TRBJ2-5
TGTGCCTGGAGCCCCTCAGGGGTGTTCACTGAAGCTTTCTTT	CAWSPSGVFTEAFF	-	-	TRBV30	TRBJ1-1
TGCAGTGCTAGAGATCGGGATACTGGAAGCTCCTACAATGAGCAGTTCTTC	CSARDRDTGSSYNEQFF	-	-	TRBV20-1	TRBJ2-1
TGTGCCAGCAGCGTAGTCGGCACGAACACCGGGGAGCTGTTTTTT	CASSVVGTNTGELFF	-	-	TRBV9	TRBJ2-2
TGCAGCGTTGTAAGATATGGCAATGAGCAGTTCTTC	CSVVRYGNEQFF	-	-	TRBV29-1	TRBJ2-1
TGTGCCAGCAGCGACGGCCCGGGCCGCCCCTTGTTTTTT	CASSDGPGRPLFF	-	-	TRBV7-2	TRBJ1-4
TGCAGTGCGAGCCAGCGGACTGATTTCGATGAGCAGTTCTTC	CSASQRTDFDEQFF	few	-	TRBV20-1	TRBJ2-1
TGCAGCGCTGCCACGGGGTGGCCGGCCACCCGGTCCACCGGGGAGCTGTTTTTT	CSAATGWPATRSTGELFF	-	-	TRBV29-1	TRBJ2-2
TGTGCCAGCAGCCAAGTCGCAGCACGTGAGCAGTTCTTC	CASSQVAAREQFF	-	-	TRBV4-2	TRBJ2-1
TGTGCCAGCAGCCCCCGAACAGGGGGCTATCAGCCCCAGCATTTT	CASSPRTGGYQPQHF	few	TRBD1	TRBV28	TRBJ1-5
TGCGCCAGCAGTGAAGGGGACAGGAGGAGCCAGCCCCAGCATTTT	CASSEGDRRSQPQHF	many	TRBD1	TRBV10-2	TRBJ1-5
TGTGCCAGCAGTTTATCCGGCAGGGTGGGGAGCAATCAGCCCCAGCATTTT	CASSLSGRVGSNQPQHF	-	-	TRBV27	TRBJ1-5